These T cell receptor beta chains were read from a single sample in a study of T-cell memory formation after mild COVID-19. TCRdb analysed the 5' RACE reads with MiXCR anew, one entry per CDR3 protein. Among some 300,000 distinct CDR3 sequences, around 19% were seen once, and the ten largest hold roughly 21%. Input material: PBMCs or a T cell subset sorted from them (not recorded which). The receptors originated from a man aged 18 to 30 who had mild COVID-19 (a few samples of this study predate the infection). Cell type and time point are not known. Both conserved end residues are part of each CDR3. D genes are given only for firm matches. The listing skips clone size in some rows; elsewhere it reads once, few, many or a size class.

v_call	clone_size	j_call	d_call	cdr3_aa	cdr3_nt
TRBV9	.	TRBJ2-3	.	CASSVGFSTDTQYF	TGTGCCAGCAGCGTAGGGTTCAGCACAGATACGCAGTATTTT
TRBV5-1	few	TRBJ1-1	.	CASSFGRETEAFF	TGCGCCAGCAGCTTCGGGAGAGAAACTGAAGCTTTCTTT
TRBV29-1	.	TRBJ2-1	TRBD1	CSARTGATYNEQFF	TGCAGCGCAAGGACAGGGGCGACCTACAATGAGCAGTTCTTC
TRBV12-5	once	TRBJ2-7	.	CASGPRMAPWEQYF	TGTGCTAGTGGTCCCAGGATGGCCCCTTGGGAGCAGTACTTC
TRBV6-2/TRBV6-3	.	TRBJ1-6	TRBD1	CASVTGDSPLHF	TGTGCCAGCGTTACAGGGGATTCACCCCTCCACTTT
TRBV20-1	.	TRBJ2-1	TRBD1	CSASKGADNEQFF	TGCAGTGCTAGCAAGGGGGCGGACAATGAGCAGTTCTTC
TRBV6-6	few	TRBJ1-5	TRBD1	CASTGTANQPQHF	TGTGCCAGCACCGGGACAGCGAATCAGCCCCAGCATTTT
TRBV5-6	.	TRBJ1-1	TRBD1	CASSGKTGGDTEAFF	TGTGCCAGCAGCGGAAAGACAGGGGGAGACACTGAAGCTTTCTTT
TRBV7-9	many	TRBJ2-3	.	CASSTDTQYF	TGTGCCAGCAGTACAGATACGCAGTATTTT
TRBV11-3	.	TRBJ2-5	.	CASSLRTGHRETQYF	TGTGCCAGCAGCTTAAGAACCGGACACCGGGAGACCCAGTACTTC
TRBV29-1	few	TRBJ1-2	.	CSAERGVENYGYTF	TGCAGCGCCGAACGAGGGGTGGAGAACTATGGCTACACCTTC
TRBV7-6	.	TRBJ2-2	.	CASSPRPRDGSTGELFF	TGTGCCAGCAGCCCCCGGCCCCGGGACGGATCCACCGGGGAGCTGTTTTTT
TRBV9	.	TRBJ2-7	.	CASSVAAGASYEQYF	TGTGCCAGCAGCGTAGCTGCGGGGGCGTCCTACGAGCAGTACTTC
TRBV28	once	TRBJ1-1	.	CASSYSDGKAFF	TGTGCCAGCAGTTACAGTGACGGAAAGGCTTTCTTT
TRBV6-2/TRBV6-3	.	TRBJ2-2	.	CASGHRHYTGELFF	TGTGCCAGCGGGCACAGACACTACACCGGGGAGCTGTTTTTT
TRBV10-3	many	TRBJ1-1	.	CAISESYEAFF	TGTGCCATCAGTGAGTCGTATGAAGCTTTCTTT
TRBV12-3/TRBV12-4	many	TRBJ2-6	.	CASSWASGANVLTF	TGTGCCAGCAGTTGGGCTTCTGGGGCCAACGTCCTGACTTTC
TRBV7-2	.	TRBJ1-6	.	CASSLRPRSNSPLHF	TGTGCCAGCAGCCTGCGTCCCCGCTCCAATTCACCCCTCCACTTT
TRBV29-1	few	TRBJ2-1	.	CSATSTAVDPYNEQFF	TGCAGCGCTACTTCGACCGCGGTAGACCCCTACAATGAGCAGTTCTTC
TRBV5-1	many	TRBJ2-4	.	CASSTLPDGIVNIQYF	TGCGCCAGCAGCACCCTCCCCGACGGCATAGTAAACATTCAGTACTTC
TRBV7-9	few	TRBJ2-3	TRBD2	CASSFAAGGTDTQYF	TGTGCCAGCAGCTTTGCAGCGGGGGGGACAGATACGCAGTATTTT
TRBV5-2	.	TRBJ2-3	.	CASIPRGRGGASTDTQYF	TGTGCCAGCATCCCCCGGGGGCGCGGGGGGGCGAGCACAGATACGCAGTATTTT
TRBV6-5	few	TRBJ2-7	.	CASSRDSFSYEQYF	TGTGCCAGCAGTCGCGACAGTTTTTCCTACGAGCAGTACTTC
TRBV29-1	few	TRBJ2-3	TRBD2	CSVEVLAGSTDTQYF	TGCAGCGTTGAAGTCCTAGCGGGAAGCACAGATACGCAGTATTTT
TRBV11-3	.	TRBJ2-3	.	CASSPGRVGADTQYF	TGTGCCAGCAGCCCAGGCAGGGTGGGAGCAGATACGCAGTATTTT
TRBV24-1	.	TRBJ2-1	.	CATEYLNEQFF	TGTGCCACCGAATATTTGAATGAGCAGTTCTTC
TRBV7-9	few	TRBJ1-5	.	CASSEPGVGEPQHF	TGTGCCAGCAGCGAACCAGGGGTAGGGGAGCCCCAGCATTTT
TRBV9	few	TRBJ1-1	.	CASSVGVSGEAFF	TGTGCCAGCAGCGTAGGGGTCTCGGGTGAAGCTTTCTTT
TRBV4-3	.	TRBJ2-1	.	CASAFGVSVAYNEQFF	TGCGCCAGCGCCTTCGGGGTCTCCGTAGCCTACAATGAGCAGTTCTTC
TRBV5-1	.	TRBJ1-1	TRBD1	CASSLGQGAATEAFF	TGCGCCAGCAGCTTGGGACAGGGGGCGGCAACTGAAGCTTTCTTT
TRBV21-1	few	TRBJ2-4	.	CASSKTSIGAKNIQYF	TGTGCCAGCAGCAAAACCTCGATCGGGGCCAAAAACATTCAGTACTTC
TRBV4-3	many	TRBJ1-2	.	CASSQSSATNYGYTF	TGCGCCAGCAGCCAGAGCTCGGCGACTAACTATGGCTACACCTTC
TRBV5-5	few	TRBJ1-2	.	CASSFNRPGFGYGYTF	TGTGCCAGCAGCTTCAACCGGCCGGGGTTTGGCTATGGCTACACCTTC
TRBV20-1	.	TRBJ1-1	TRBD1	CSAWTGSRAFF	TGCAGTGCGTGGACAGGCTCTCGAGCTTTCTTT
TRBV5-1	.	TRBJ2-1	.	CASSEQGLYNEQFF	TGCGCCAGCAGCGAGCAGGGATTATACAATGAGCAGTTCTTC
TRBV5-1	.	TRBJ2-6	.	CASSLRTGISGANVLTF	TGCGCCAGCAGCCTTCGGACGGGAATCTCTGGGGCCAACGTCCTGACTTTC
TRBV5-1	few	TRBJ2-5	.	CASSTWGAPATQYF	TGCGCCAGCAGCACCTGGGGGGCCCCAGCGACCCAGTACTTC
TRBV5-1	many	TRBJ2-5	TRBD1	CASSWDRGTQYF	TGCGCCAGCAGTTGGGACAGGGGGACCCAGTACTTC
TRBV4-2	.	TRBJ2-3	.	CASSQELGPGTDTQYF	TGTGCCAGCAGCCAAGAATTAGGTCCAGGGACAGATACGCAGTATTTT
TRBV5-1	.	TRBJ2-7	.	CASSLDSNEQYF	TGCGCCAGCAGCTTGGACTCCAACGAGCAGTACTTC
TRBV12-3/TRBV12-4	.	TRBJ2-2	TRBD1	CASSRQGAPTGELFF	TGTGCCAGCAGTAGACAGGGGGCGCCTACCGGGGAGCTGTTTTTT
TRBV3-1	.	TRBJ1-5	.	CASSHSHYSNQPQHF	TGTGCCAGCAGCCATTCACACTATAGCAATCAGCCCCAGCATTTT
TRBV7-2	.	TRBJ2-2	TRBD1	CAIDTGGFNTGELFF	TGTGCCATCGATACAGGGGGCTTTAACACCGGGGAGCTGTTTTTT
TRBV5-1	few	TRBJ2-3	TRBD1	CASSFAGQGAADTQYF	TGCGCCAGCAGCTTCGCCGGACAGGGGGCCGCAGATACGCAGTATTTT
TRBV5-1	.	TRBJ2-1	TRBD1	CASSAGTGGHNEQFF	TGCGCCAGCAGCGCCGGGACAGGGGGTCACAATGAGCAGTTCTTC
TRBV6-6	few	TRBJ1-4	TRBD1	CASSGIRQGSEKLFF	TGTGCCAGCAGTGGAATACGACAGGGCAGCGAAAAACTGTTTTTT